This T cell receptor (beta chain) was found in a study of memory CD4+ T cells and cytomegalovirus serostatus. Study in general: Healthy Belgian adult donors included roughly ten CMV-positive and some 24 CMV-negative people.

V was pared by 3 bases and J by 8 bases, with 5 bases of the junction left unmatched. Germline-derived CDR1 and CDR2 are LNHDA and SQIVND (reference sequence). CDR3 length equals 14 residues. Single viable CD3+CD4+CD8-CD45RO+ cells were sorted as the memory CD4+ T cells. Positive selection with CD4 microbeads enriched total CD4+ T cells. As regards this clone: What it binds is unknown.

Study-level points and caveats: Each of around 69 CMV-associated TCRbeta sequences occurred in one to five individuals.

TCRdb keeps only in-frame clones here, not all; method: immunoSEQ multiplex PCR. Of about 61,000 clones in the sample, about 81% were seen once. This receptor was taken from an adult in good health and CMV-seronegative. V and J are TRBV19 and TRBJ2-1; 9 bases align to TRBD2. The sample consisted of memory CD4+ T cells from blood. CDR3 in amino acids: CASSMAGGRYEQFF. The CDR3 coding sequence is TGTGCCAGTAGTATGGCGGGAGGGCGCTATGAGCAGTTCTTC.